The following is a T cell receptor (beta chain) sequence with its context. Its specificity is unknown. This entry comes from a study of T cell repertoires in cytomegalovirus infection. TCRdb analysed the reads with MiXCR anew, one entry per CDR3 protein. The data show approximately 110,000 distinct CDR3 sequences, with 29% seen just once and about three quarters held by the top ten. Unmatched junction bases numbered 7, after V lost 8 bases and J lost 0 bases. The V gene's germline CDR1 is SNHLY and CDR2 FYNNEI. The CDR3 has 15 amino acids. V gene TRBV2 combines with J gene TRBJ2-3; 8 nucleotides align to TRBD1. Sequencing was performed on CD8+ T cells from cultured PBMCs, taken from culture after CMV antigen stimulation. This receptor was taken from a human donor in good health (CMV status not recorded). Some clones in this sample may be carry-over from other donors' samples. CDR3 in DNA: TGTGCCAGCTCTGAGCAGGGGGCCAGCACAGATACGCAGTATTTT. Encoded protein: CASSEQGASTDTQYF. The full variable domain, with the rest looked up from reference TRBV2 and TRBJ2-3, is EPEVTQTPSHQVTQMGQEVILRCVPISNHLYFYWYRQILGQKVEFLVSFYNNEISEKSEIFDDQFSVERPDGSNFTLKIRSTKLEDSAMYFCASSEQGASTDTQYFGPGTRLTVL.